This TCR beta chain was sequenced for a study of blood T cell repertoires in COVID-19. Study information: Some COVID-19 samples were acute and others convalescent; all came from the United States, Italy and Spain.

As processed by the authors: Reference gene primer amplification gave estimated nucleated cell counts. Clones were read by immunoSEQ multiplex PCR, and TCRdb kept only the in-frame ones, dropping some. The V and J calls and the clone size are those of that table, but D and trimming were determined from the DNA. Of roughly 170,000 clones listed, about four fifths are singletons. The age range of participants was about 18 to 90 years, with residence in about two dozen US areas. What the recovered Cohort 3 donors had was two negative PCRs, clearance, or symptom resolution. Trimming removed 4 bases from V and 4 bases from J; junction bases left unmatched: 7. Germline lookup yields CDR1 SNHLY and CDR2 FYNNEI. This CDR3 region has 15 residues.

The source material was PBMCs or T cells enriched from blood (not recorded which). The clonotype comes from a man aged 50 to 59 who had recovered from COVID-19. The chain carries TRBV2 and TRBJ1-2; 9 nucleotides line up with TRBD1. The CDR3 DNA follows: TGTGCCAGCAGTGTACAGGGGGCCTTTAGCTATGGCTACACCTTC. This translates into CASSVQGAFSYGYTF.